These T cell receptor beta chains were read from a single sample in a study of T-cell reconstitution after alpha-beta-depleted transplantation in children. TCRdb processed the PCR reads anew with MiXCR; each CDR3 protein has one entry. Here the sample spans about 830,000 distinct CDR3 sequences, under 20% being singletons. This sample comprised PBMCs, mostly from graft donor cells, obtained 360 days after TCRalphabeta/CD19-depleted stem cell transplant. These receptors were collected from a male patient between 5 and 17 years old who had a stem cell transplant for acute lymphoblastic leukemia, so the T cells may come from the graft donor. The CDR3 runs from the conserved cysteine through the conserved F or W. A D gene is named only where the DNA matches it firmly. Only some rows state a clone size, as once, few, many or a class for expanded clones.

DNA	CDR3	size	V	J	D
TGTGCCAGCAGTTTGGCCGGGACAGGGACCGGCTACACCTTC	CASSLAGTGTGYTF	NA	TRBV27	TRBJ1-2	TRBD1
TGTGCCAGCAGCGTAGAAGGTGGGTTTGAAGCTTTCTTT	CASSVEGGFEAFF	NA	TRBV9	TRBJ1-1	NA
TGTGCCAGCAGAGGGAGGGTAGTCTACAATGAGCAGTTCTTC	CASRGRVVYNEQFF	NA	TRBV7-9	TRBJ2-1	TRBD2
TGTGCCAGCGCATTCGCGGGACTAGCGGCCTACAATGAGCAGTTCTTC	CASAFAGLAAYNEQFF	few	TRBV12-3/TRBV12-4	TRBJ2-1	TRBD2
TGTGCCAGCAGTGAATTCGGGACTAGCGGGAGGAAGCAAGAGACCCAGTACTTC	CASSEFGTSGRKQETQYF	many	TRBV25-1	TRBJ2-5	TRBD2
TGTGCCAGCACCCCTCCAAGGGACGGCAGACAAGAGACCCAGTACTTC	CASTPPRDGRQETQYF	many	TRBV7-9	TRBJ2-5	NA
TGCGCCAGCAGCTTGGATCAGCACCAGCCCCAGCATTTT	CASSLDQHQPQHF	NA	TRBV5-1	TRBJ1-5	NA
TGCGCCAGCAGCCTGGTGGGTTCCAACGAGCAGTACTTC	CASSLVGSNEQYF	many	TRBV5-1	TRBJ2-7	NA
TGTGCCAGCAGCTCCCCCCTCCTGTATTTT	CASSSPLLYF	few	TRBV11-3	TRBJ2-3	NA
TGTGCCACCAGTGGTCGAATATGGACTAGCGGGGAAATAAGGGAGGATGAGCAGTTCTTC	CATSGRIWTSGEIREDEQFF	many	TRBV24-1	TRBJ2-1	TRBD2
TGTGCCAGTAGTATGGAGGCAGGACCTCAGCCCCAGCATTTT	CASSMEAGPQPQHF	few	TRBV19	TRBJ1-5	NA
TGTGCCAGCAGCTTAGCGCACAGGGCCGGAAACATTCAGTACTTC	CASSLAHRAGNIQYF	few	TRBV11-1	TRBJ2-4	NA
TGTGCCACCACCAAGAACACCGGGGAGCTGTTTTTT	CATTKNTGELFF	NA	TRBV7-2	TRBJ2-2	NA
TGTGCCAGCAGTCGTCGACTAGCGGGAGTCAATGAGCAGTTCTTC	CASSRRLAGVNEQFF	many	TRBV7-8	TRBJ2-1	TRBD2